This TCR beta chain was obtained from a study of blood T cell repertoires in COVID-19. Study summary: Donors in the United States, Italy and Spain gave samples during acute or convalescent COVID-19. Sample material is recorded as cDNA or gDNA derived from T cells, B-cell-depleted T cells, or PBMCs.

Trimming stripped 2 bases from V and 8 bases from J, with 13 bases between. Germline CDR1 is MDHEN and CDR2 is SYDVKM. This CDR3 is 14 amino acids long. In the original processing: Reference gene primer amplification gave nucleated cell count estimates. Some clones are missing from TCRdb's copy, which holds only in-frame ones; the method was immunoSEQ multiplex PCR. The V and J calls and clone size were taken over from that table, and D and trimming were inferred from the DNA. Of about 170,000 clones detected, over 65% appear once; the ten largest clones hold less than 3%. The chain has TRBV28 and TRBJ1-3; no clear D. Sequenced input: peripheral blood. The sequence derives from a woman of 80 years or more with acute or convalescent COVID-19. DNA for the CDR3: TGTGCCAGCAGTTTAACAGCCCGGAGGGACACCATATATTTT. Amino acids: CASSLTARRDTIYF. Variable domain in full (rest from reference TRBV28 and TRBJ1-3): DVKVTQSSRYLVKRTGEKVFLECVQDMDHENMFWYRQDPGLGLRLIYFSYDVKMKEKGDIPEGYSVSREKKERFSLILESASTNQTSMYLCASSLTARRDTIYFGEGSWLTVV.